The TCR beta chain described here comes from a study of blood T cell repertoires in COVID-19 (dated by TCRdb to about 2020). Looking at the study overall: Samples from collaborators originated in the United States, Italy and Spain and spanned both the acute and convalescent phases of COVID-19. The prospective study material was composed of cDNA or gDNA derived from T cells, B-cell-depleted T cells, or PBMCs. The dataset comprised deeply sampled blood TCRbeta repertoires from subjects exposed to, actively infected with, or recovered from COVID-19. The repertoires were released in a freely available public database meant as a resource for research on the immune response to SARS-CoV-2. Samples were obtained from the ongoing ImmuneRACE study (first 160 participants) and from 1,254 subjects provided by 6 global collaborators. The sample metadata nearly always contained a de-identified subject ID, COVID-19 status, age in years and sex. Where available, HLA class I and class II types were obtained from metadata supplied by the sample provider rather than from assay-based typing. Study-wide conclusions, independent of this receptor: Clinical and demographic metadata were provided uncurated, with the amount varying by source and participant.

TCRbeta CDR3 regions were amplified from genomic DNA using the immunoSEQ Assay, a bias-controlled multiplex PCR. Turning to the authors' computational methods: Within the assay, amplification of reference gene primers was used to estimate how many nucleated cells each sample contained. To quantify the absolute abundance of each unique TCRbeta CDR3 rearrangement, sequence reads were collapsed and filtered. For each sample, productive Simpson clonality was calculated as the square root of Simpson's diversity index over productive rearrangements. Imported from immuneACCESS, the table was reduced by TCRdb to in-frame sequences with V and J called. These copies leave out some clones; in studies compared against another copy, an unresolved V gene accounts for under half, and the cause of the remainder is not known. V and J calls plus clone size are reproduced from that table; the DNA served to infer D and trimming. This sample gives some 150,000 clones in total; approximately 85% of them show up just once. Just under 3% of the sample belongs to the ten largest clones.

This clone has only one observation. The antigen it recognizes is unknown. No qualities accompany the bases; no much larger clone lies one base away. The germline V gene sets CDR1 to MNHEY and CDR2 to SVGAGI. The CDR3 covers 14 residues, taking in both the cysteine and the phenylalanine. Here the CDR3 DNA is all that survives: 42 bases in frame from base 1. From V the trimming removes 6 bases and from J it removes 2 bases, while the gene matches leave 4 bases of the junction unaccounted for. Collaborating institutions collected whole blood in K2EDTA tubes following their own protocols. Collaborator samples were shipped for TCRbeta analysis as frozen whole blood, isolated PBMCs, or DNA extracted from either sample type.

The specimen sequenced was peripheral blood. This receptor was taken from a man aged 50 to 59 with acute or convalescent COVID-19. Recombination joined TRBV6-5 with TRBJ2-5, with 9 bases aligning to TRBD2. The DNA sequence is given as TGTGCCAGCAGCCCGGGACTAGCACAAGAGACCCAGTACTTC. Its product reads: CASSPGLAQETQYF.